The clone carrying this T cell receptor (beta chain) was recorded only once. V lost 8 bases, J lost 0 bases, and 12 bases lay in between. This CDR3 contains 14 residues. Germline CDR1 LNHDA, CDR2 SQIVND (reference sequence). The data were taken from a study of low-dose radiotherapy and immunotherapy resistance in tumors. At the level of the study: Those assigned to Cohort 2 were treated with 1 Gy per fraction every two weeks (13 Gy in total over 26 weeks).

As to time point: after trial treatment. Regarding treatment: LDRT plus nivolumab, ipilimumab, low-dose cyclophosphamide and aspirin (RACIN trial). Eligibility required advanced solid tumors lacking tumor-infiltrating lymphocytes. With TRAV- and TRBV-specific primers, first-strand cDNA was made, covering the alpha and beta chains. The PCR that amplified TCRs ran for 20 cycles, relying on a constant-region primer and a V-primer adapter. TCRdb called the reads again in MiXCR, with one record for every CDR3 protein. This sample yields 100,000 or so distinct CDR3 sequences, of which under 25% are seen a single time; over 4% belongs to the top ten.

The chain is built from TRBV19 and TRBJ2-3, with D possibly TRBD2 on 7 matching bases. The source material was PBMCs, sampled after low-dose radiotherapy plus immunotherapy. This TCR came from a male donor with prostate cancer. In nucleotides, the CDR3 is TGTGCCAGTGGGAGGGGGGGGAGCACAGATACGCAGTATTTT. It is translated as CASGRGGSTDTQYF.